A single sample is the source of the 6 T cell receptor beta chains below, sequenced in a study of Ad26.COV2.S vaccination and SARS-CoV-2 variants. Produced via immunoSEQ multiplex PCR; TCRdb's table is partial and in-frame only. Among a few hundred thousand clones listed, around 87% were seen once. The treatment: some 20 received Ad26.COV2.S at low or high dose, single or two shots; about five received placebo; per-sample allocation not given. Sampling took place 63 days after the first vaccine or placebo injection. The sequenced sample was peripheral blood, obtained in a trial of Ad26.COV2.S vaccine versus placebo. Receptors were obtained from a person between 18 and 59 years old who received the Ad26.COV2.S COVID-19 vaccine or a placebo.

The genes are TRBV4-3 and TRBJ2-7; 7 bases map to TRBD2. The germline gives CDR1 LGHNA, CDR2 YSLEER. The CDR3 has 15 residues. Trimming cost V 5 bases and J 0 bases; bases outside gene matches: 7. The CDR3 region has the DNA TGCGCCAGCAGCTATAAGCGGGGCAGCTCCTACGAGCAGTACTTC. Translated: CASSYKRGSSYEQYF.

The chain has TRBV19 and TRBJ2-3; no reliable D call. The CDR3 extends over 11 amino acids. In germline, CDR1 is LNHDA, CDR2 SQIVND (reference sequence). V was clipped by 2 bases and J by 3 bases, with 0 bases between them. This CDR3 is CASSITDTQYF. The DNA for the CDR3 is TGTGCCAGTAGTATAACAGATACGCAGTATTTT.

A remark on this clone: This sample also contains other DNA sequences that code for the same CDR3. V gene TRBV27 combines with J gene TRBJ1-5; D remains unclear. The CDR3 runs 13 residues. Trimming took 5 bases from V and 4 from J, leaving 9 bases between them. The V gene's germline CDR1 is MNHEY and CDR2 SMNVEV (reference sequence). CDR3 coding DNA: TGTGCCAGCAGTCTCGGACGGAATCAGCCCCAGCATTTT. This translates into CASSLGRNQPQHF.

This clone was detected once. The chain employs TRBV15 and TRBJ1-5; possible D gene TRBD1, 6 bases. Germline CDR1 and CDR2: LNHNV and YYDKDF (reference sequence). The CDR3 extends over 13 amino acids. V shed 1 base and J shed 7 bases, with 8 bases lying between them. The CDR3 DNA reads TGTGCCACCAGCAGAGGGGGGGCCCAGCCCCAGCATTTT. This codes for CATSRGGAQPQHF.

V is TRBV30 and J is TRBJ2-7, with D uncertain. The CDR3 is 13 residues long. Germline CDR1 and CDR2: GTSNPN and SVGIG (reference sequence). V lost 4 bases and J lost 2, with 12 bases in between. The CDR3 loop is CAWNEASPYEQYF. The CDR3 nucleotides read TGTGCCTGGAATGAGGCTTCCCCCTACGAGCAGTACTTC.

The rearrangement uses TRBV13 and TRBJ1-5; D gene uncertain. The CDR3 is 12 residues long. Looked up from germline, CDR1 is PRHDT and CDR2 is FYEKMQ (reference sequence). V shed 2 bases and J shed 6 bases, with 5 bases lying between them. CDR3 DNA: TGTGCCAGCAGCTTATTTGGTCAGCCCCAGCATTTT. Amino acid sequence: CASSLFGQPQHF.